This TCR beta chain was documented in a study of shared clonotypes between healthy human individuals. In the study overall: CD8 memory received one plate per donor, CD8 naive two, CD4 memory three and CD4 naive three.

Data came from immunoSEQ multiplex PCR; TCRdb stores just in-frame clones and leaves some out. The table has about 1 million clones, about three quarters seen once. CDR3 length equals 14 residues. V was pared by 6 bases and J by 2 bases, with 14 bases between. Germline values: CDR1 MNHNY, CDR2 SVGAGI (reference sequence). The specimen sequenced was memory CD4+ T cells sorted from blood. Subset: CD45RA-negative fraction. The rearrangement uses TRBV6-6 and TRBJ2-7; D perhaps matches TRBD2 (6 bases). The sequence was obtained from a man younger than 30 in good health. The CDR3 DNA is TGTGCCAGCAGGAGTACGGGGAGGACCTACGAGCAGTACTTC. It specifies CASRSTGRTYEQYF.